This T cell receptor beta chain was identified during a study of T cell responses to AZD1222 COVID-19 vaccine. About the study: Pooled together were second doses at about 4 or about 12 weeks. Broader study findings: Distributed over spike, vaccine-associated CD4 TCRs predominated at 160-218 and 743-854. No day 14 peak samples; only post-peak repertoires were characterized. A mostly white British donor set with more females was recruited, and clonal diversity was possibly underestimated.

About this clone: Its antigen is as yet unknown.

The ends lost 3 bases at V and 1 base at J; junction bases unmatched: 5. The CDR3 is made up of 17 amino acids. The germline V gene has CDR1 SEHNR and CDR2 FQNEAQ (reference sequence). Repertoires were generated with immunoSEQ multiplex PCR, while TCRdb's copy carries only in-frame clones and drops some. The table has some 140,000 clones, 90% seen once; the top ten hold 18%. The sequenced sample was peripheral blood, obtained on day 0 of AZD1222 vaccination. J is TRBJ2-3 and V is TRBV7-9; 12 nucleotides align to TRBD1. The clonotype comes from an adult in good health. The CDR3 loop reads CASSLGQGARGTDTQYF. The CDR3 DNA follows: TGTGCCAGCAGCTTGGGACAGGGGGCGCGGGGCACAGATACGCAGTATTTT.